This T cell receptor (beta chain) was captured by sequencing in a study of blood T cell repertoires in COVID-19 (dated by TCRdb to 2019 to 2021). For the wider study: The collaborator samples originated in the United States, Italy and Spain and spanned the acute and convalescent phases of COVID-19. The prospective study material was composed of cDNA or gDNA derived from T cells, B-cell-depleted T cells, or PBMCs. Subjects who had been exposed to COVID-19, were actively infected with it, or had recovered from it provided the deeply sampled blood TCRbeta repertoires that made up the dataset. A freely available public database, intended as a resource for researchers studying the immune response to SARS-CoV-2, is where the repertoires were released. The samples were drawn from two sources: the first 160 participants of the ongoing ImmuneRACE study, and 1,200 or so subjects contributed by 6 global collaborators. Sample metadata almost always included a de-identified subject ID, COVID-19 status, age in years and sex. Where available, HLA class I and class II types were taken from metadata supplied by the sample provider and were not determined by assay-based typing. The paper's findings and limits, for the study overall: The quantity of clinical and demographic metadata differed by source and by participant and was supplied without curation.

TCRbeta CDR3 regions were amplified from genomic DNA using the immunoSEQ Assay, a bias-controlled multiplex PCR. As for the original processing: The number of nucleated cells in each sample was estimated from the amplification of reference gene primers within the assay. Sequence reads were collapsed and filtered to measure the absolute abundance of every unique TCRbeta CDR3 rearrangement. Productive Simpson clonality was computed per sample as the square root of Simpson's diversity index over productive rearrangements. In TCRdb, the immuneACCESS table is reduced to in-frame sequences with V and J assigned. These tables do not hold every clone; where another copy was compared, an unresolved V gene accounts for under half, and the others remain unexplained. Clonal size and the V and J genes are those of that table, whereas D and trimming came from the DNA. This sample has around 76,000 clones in its table, and about four fifths of those were observed once. Of the sample, more than 0.7% falls within the top ten clones.

As concerns this clone: No cognate antigen has been identified for it. Per-nucleotide qualities are absent, and no much larger clonotype sits a single base away.

Whole blood was collected in K2EDTA tubes by collaborating institutions according to the institutions' own protocols. For TCRbeta analysis, collaborators shipped samples in one of three forms: frozen whole blood, isolated PBMCs, or DNA extracted from either of those sample types. This clonotype originated in an older woman with acute or convalescent COVID-19. Sequenced sample: peripheral blood.

The CDR3 region reads CASSESGGGQPQHF. Here is the DNA: TGTGCCAGCAGCGAATCAGGGGGCGGCCAGCCCCAGCATTTT. The chain couples TRBV6-1 to TRBJ1-5; 8 bases in the junction line up with TRBD1. CDR1 MNHNS and CDR2 SASEGT are derived from the germline V gene. The CDR3 covers 14 residues, taking in both the cysteine and the phenylalanine. Left in the record is the CDR3 DNA by itself, 42 bases read in frame from the first base. V lost 6 bases and J lost 7 bases, and the count of bases not matched to a germline gene is 8.